Listed here are 14 T cell receptor beta chains from one sample, sequenced in a study of T cell clonotyping in hematopoietic cell transplantation. Produced via immunoSEQ multiplex PCR; TCRdb's table is partial and in-frame only. The sample holds approximately 8,400 clones, about 70% seen once. The sample consisted of peripheral blood mononuclear cells, taken 100 days after allogeneic stem cell transplant. The receptors were gathered from a male patient in his sixties or seventies who had an allogeneic stem cell transplant from an unrelated donor, so the T cells may come from the graft donor. Some clones in this sample may be carry-over from other donors' samples.

The chain recombines TRBV29-1 with TRBJ1-2; D may be TRBD1 (5 bases). V lost 4 bases and J 8 bases, leaving 14 bases between the germline ends. The germline V gene has CDR1 SQVTM and CDR2 ANQGSEA. The CDR3 has 12 residues. CDR3 nucleotides: TGCAGCGTTGGGGTCCCCAGGGACGGCTACACCTTC. It yields the protein CSVGVPRDGYTF.

Comment on this clone: At one boundary the junction diverges from the germline segment, which might be a read error. This chain connects TRBV7-7 to TRBJ2-3; a weak D match, TRBD1 (6 bases). CDR3 length: 12 residues. Germline CDR1 and CDR2: SSHAT and FNYEAQ (reference sequence). This CDR3 reads CASSLAPTGKYF. The CDR3 nucleotides are TGTGCTAGCAGCTTAGCGCCGACAGGCAAGTATTTT. Complete variable domain (other parts from reference TRBV7-7 and TRBJ2-3): GAGVSQSPRYKVTKRGQDVTLRCDPISSHATLYWYQQALGQGPEFLTYFNYEAQPDKSGLPSDRFSAERPEGSISTLTIQRTEQRDSAMYRCASSLAPTGKYFGPGTRLTVL.

The chain joins TRBV7-3 to TRBJ1-2; D uncertain. The CDR3 sequence is 11 residues long. The V and J ends lost 5 bases and 8 bases respectively, with 9 bases between them. The V gene's germline CDR1 is SGHTA and CDR2 FQGTGA. CDR3 DNA sequence: TGTGCCAGCAGCCCCAACAACGGCTACACCTTC. Translating it yields CASSPNNGYTF. Supplemented by reference TRBV7-3 and TRBJ1-2, the full variable domain reads GAGVSQTPSNKVTEKGKYVELRCDPISGHTALYWYRQSLGQGPEFLIYFQGTGAADDSGLPNDRFFAVRPEGSVSTLKIQRTERGDSAVYLCASSPNNGYTFGSGTRLTVV.

This clone turned up a few times. This chain uses TRBV19 with TRBJ1-1, with a tentative D call TRBD1 (5 bases). Germline assignment: CDR1 LNHDA and CDR2 SQIVND (reference sequence). Trimming took 3 bases from V and 1 from J, leaving 15 bases between them. The CDR3 runs 16 residues. In DNA form, the CDR3 reads TGTGCCAGTAGTATGCGTTACGGGACGGGGAACACTGAAGCTTTCTTT. It codes for CASSMRYGTGNTEAFF. Combining the CDR3 with reference TRBV19 and TRBJ1-1 gives the whole variable domain DGGITQSPKYLFRKEGQNVTLSCEQNLNHDAMYWYRQDPGQGLRLIYYSQIVNDFQKGDIAEGYSVSREKKESFPLTVTSAQKNPTAFYLCASSMRYGTGNTEAFFGQGTRLTVV.

This clone showed up just once. The chain joins TRBV19 to TRBJ2-3; D call uncertain. The germline gives CDR1 LNHDA, CDR2 SQIVND (reference sequence). V dropped 4 bases and J dropped 2 bases, with 13 bases sitting between them. The CDR3 sequence is 15 residues long. The CDR3 region is CASSRWSVNTDTQYF. CDR3 bases: TGTGCCAGTAGTAGATGGAGCGTAAACACAGATACGCAGTATTTT.

The V call is TRBV27, the J call TRBJ1-5; 7 bases fit TRBD1. CDR3 length: 14 amino acids. CDR1 and CDR2 (germline): MNHEY, SMNVEV (reference sequence). The V and J ends lost 6 bases and 5 bases, in that order; junction bases with no gene match: 7. The DNA of the CDR3 is TGTGCCAGCAGACCCTCAGGGGGGTATCAGCCCCAGCATTTT. Amino acid sequence: CASRPSGGYQPQHF.

The chain is built from TRBV11-3 and TRBJ2-5; 7 nucleotides line up with TRBD2. V lost 5 bases and J lost 5; bases outside the gene matches: 5. Germline CDR1 reads SGHNT; CDR2 reads YENEEA. The CDR3 contains 13 residues. The DNA of the CDR3 is TGTGCCAGCAGCCCTCTCGGGGGGGAGACCCAGTACTTC. Amino acid sequence: CASSPLGGETQYF. The complete variable domain, with remaining parts taken from reference TRBV11-3 and TRBJ2-5, reads EAGVVQSPRYKIIEKKQPVAFWCNPISGHNTLYWYLQNLGQGPELLIRYENEEAVDDSQLPKDRFSAERLKGVDSTLKIQPAELGDSAVYLCASSPLGGETQYFGPGTRLLVL.

This chain links TRBV6-5 with TRBJ1-5; TRBD1 aligns across 10 bases. J lost 5 bases, V lost 5 bases, and 3 bases had no gene match. Germline-derived CDR1 and CDR2 are MNHEY and SVGAGI. The CDR3 extends over 14 amino acids. The CDR3 region is CASSLDRGDQPQHF. CDR3 bases: TGTGCCAGCAGTCTGGACAGGGGGGATCAGCCCCAGCATTTT.

This clone was observed a few times. The J gene is TRBJ1-1, the V gene TRBV10-2; no definite D call. Germline assignment: CDR1 WSHSY and CDR2 SAAADI. The CDR3 consists of 11 residues. V dropped 3 bases and J dropped 4 bases, with 3 bases sitting between them. The CDR3 is CASSDVTEAFF. The CDR3 coding sequence is TGCGCCAGCAGTGATGTCACTGAAGCTTTCTTT.

The chain carries TRBV25-1 and TRBJ2-7, with 9 bases aligning to TRBD2. Germline V gives CDR1 MGHDK, CDR2 SYGVNS. The CDR3 covers 18 residues. Trimming at V came to 2 bases and at J to 4 bases, leaving 15 bases not matched to a gene. CDR3 sequence (DNA): TGTGCCAGCAGTGAAAATAGAAGGGCTAGCGGGGTCGGGTACGAGCAGTACTTC. It specifies CASSENRRASGVGYEQYF.

This clone was seen just once. For the CDR3, the DNA is TGTGCCAGCAGCGCGACTAGGGCGGAGCAGTTCTTC. This gives the protein CASSATRAEQFF. The chain employs TRBV9 and TRBJ2-1; tentative D call: TRBD2 (6 bases). Germline V gives CDR1 SGDLS, CDR2 YYNGEE. This CDR3 comprises 12 residues. Trimming took off 3 bases at V and 10 bases at J, with 11 bases between the two ends.

The chain employs TRBV12-5 and TRBJ2-7; 10 nucleotides align to TRBD2. The CDR3 totals 16 residues. The germline gives CDR1 LGHNT, CDR2 FRNRAP. With 7 bases clipped from V and 7 bases from J, the junction kept 16 bases outside the gene matches. CDR3 coding DNA: TGTGCTAGTGTTTTCAACCAACTAGCGGGACCTAAAGAGCAGTACTTC. Protein product: CASVFNQLAGPKEQYF.

This clone was counted a few times. The CDR3 reads CASSLEAGGTYNEQFF. The CDR3 region has the DNA TGTGCCAGCAGCTTAGAGGCGGGAGGTACCTACAATGAGCAGTTCTTC. The rearrangement uses TRBV7-3 and TRBJ2-1, with 8 bases fitting TRBD2. V lost 2 bases, J lost 2 bases, and 5 bases stayed unmatched. Germline assignment: CDR1 SGHTA and CDR2 FQGTGA. The CDR3 contains 16 residues.

The rearrangement joins TRBV19 to TRBJ1-2; D possibly corresponds to TRBD1 (5 bases). Germline lookup yields CDR1 LNHDA and CDR2 SQIVND (reference sequence). The CDR3 is 14 amino acids. The V end was cut by 3 bases, the J end by 5 bases, with 13 bases between. The CDR3 is CASSIGSGAYGYTF. Here the CDR3 DNA reads TGTGCCAGTAGTATCGGATCCGGGGCATATGGCTACACCTTC.